The 23 T cell receptor beta chains below were found in one sample sequenced in a study of T cell repertoires in cytomegalovirus infection. TCRdb called the reads again in MiXCR, with one record for every CDR3 protein. The sample shows a few hundred thousand distinct CDR3 sequences, about 27% of them seen only once. The antigens for these receptors are not known. Specimen: cultured PBMCs, collected from culture after CMV antigen stimulation. Every receptor here comes from a human donor in good health (CMV status not recorded). Some clones in this sample may be carry-over from other donors' samples.

This clonotype was observed a handful of times. V gene TRBV5-4 combines with J gene TRBJ2-4; tentatively, D is TRBD1 (6 bases). Germline V gives CDR1 SGHNT, CDR2 YYREEE (reference sequence). There are 16 residues in the CDR3. V shed 0 bases and J shed 0 bases, with 10 bases lying between them. CDR3 amino acids: CASSLGPGVAKNIQYF. In DNA form, the CDR3 reads TGTGCCAGCAGCTTGGGGCCAGGGGTAGCCAAAAACATTCAGTACTTC.

The chain has TRBV28 and TRBJ1-2, with no clear D. Deletions cut 5 bases from V and 3 bases from J, with 7 bases between. CDR1 is MDHEN and CDR2 is SYDVKM in the germline V gene. The CDR3 contains 12 residues. Here the CDR3 reads CASSPGDYGYTF. CDR3 nucleotide sequence: TGTGCCAGCAGTCCCGGAGACTATGGCTACACCTTC.

The chain links TRBV6-5 to TRBJ2-7; D perhaps matches TRBD2 (5 bases). There are 12 residues in the CDR3. Per germline, CDR1 MNHEY and CDR2 SVGAGI. V was shortened by 2 bases and J by 5 bases, with 7 bases between the two germline ends. The DNA for the CDR3 is TGTGCCAGCAGTTACCGAGGGAACGAGCAGTACTTC. This gives the protein CASSYRGNEQYF.

This clonotype was observed a handful of times. This could be a read error, since a much larger clone is one nucleotide away. The genes are TRBV7-2 and TRBJ1-5; D is unclear. CDR1 is SGHTA, CDR2 FQGNSA, per germline. Trimming pared 1 base from V and 4 bases from J, leaving 5 bases between. The CDR3 is made up of 13 amino acids. The CDR3, as DNA: TGTGCCAGCAGCTTAGAGAGAAATCAGCCCCAGCATTTT. It translates to CASSLERNQPQHF.

This clonotype was counted ten times or more. The genes are TRBV11-2 and TRBJ2-3; the D gene is possibly TRBD1 (6 bases). The CDR3 has 15 amino acids. Trimming cost V 7 bases and J 6 bases, with 20 bases left between them. Per the germline V gene, CDR1 is SGHAT and CDR2 is FQNNGV. This CDR3 reads CASIDFIGGPDTQYF. CDR3 nucleotide sequence: TGTGCCAGCATCGACTTTATTGGGGGCCCCGATACGCAGTATTTT.

This clonotype came up a few times. V is TRBV4-2 and J is TRBJ2-3; D may be TRBD2 (5 bases). The CDR3 is made up of 14 amino acids. Germline-derived CDR1 and CDR2 are LGHNA and YNFKEQ. Trimming took 6 bases from V and 4 from J, leaving 14 bases between them. The DNA for the CDR3 is TGTGCCAGCAGTCCTACTCCCGGGGCAGATACGCAGTATTTT. This gives the protein CASSPTPGADTQYF.

V is TRBV5-6 and J is TRBJ2-7, with D uncertain. Looked up from germline, CDR1 is SGHDT and CDR2 is YYEEEE. This CDR3 comprises 16 residues. Trimming took off 0 bases at V and 0 bases at J, with 13 bases between the two ends. CDR3 bases: TGTGCCAGCAGCTTGGACGGCAGATTTAGCTCCTACGAGCAGTACTTC. This gives the protein CASSLDGRFSSYEQYF.

This sequence joins TRBV4-1 and TRBJ1-5, with a tentative D call TRBD1 (5 bases). The germline V gene encodes CDR1 MGHRA and CDR2 YSYEKL. The CDR3 runs 15 residues. Trimming cost V 6 bases and J 0 bases, with 12 bases left between them. The CDR3 coding sequence is TGCGCCAGCAGGGCCAGGGTCGGTAGCAATCAGCCCCAGCATTTT. As protein: CASRARVGSNQPQHF.

The rearrangement links TRBV19 to TRBJ2-6; D ambiguous. The V and J ends lost 4 bases and 0 bases respectively, with 13 bases between them. The CDR3 is 17 residues long. The germline CDR1 and CDR2 sequences are LNHDA and SQIVND (reference sequence). The CDR3 DNA sequence: TGTGCCAGTAGTAAATTGGGTAGCCTCTCTGGGGCCAACGTCCTGACTTTC. Its protein product is CASSKLGSLSGANVLTF.

This clonotype was detected ten times or more. This chain connects TRBV7-2 to TRBJ2-3; 13 bases are shared with TRBD2. The V and J ends lost 3 bases and 14 bases, in that order; junction bases with no gene match: 5. The CDR3 loop spans 13 amino acids. CDR1 is SGHTA and CDR2 is FQGNSA in the germline V gene. DNA for the CDR3: TGTGCCAGCAGCTTGCCGACTAGCGGGAGGTCGTATTTT. Amino acids: CASSLPTSGRSYF.

The gene calls are TRBV5-6 and TRBJ2-5; no firm D call. CDR3 length: 15 amino acids. Between the trimmed V and J ends, which lost 0 bases and 0 bases, there was a span of 9 bases. Germline V lookup: CDR1 SGHDT, CDR2 YYEEEE. CDR3 loop: CASSLAGGYQETQYF. DNA of the CDR3: TGTGCCAGCAGCTTGGCGGGCGGTTACCAAGAGACCCAGTACTTC. Combining the CDR3 with reference TRBV5-6 and TRBJ2-5 gives the whole variable domain DAGVTQSPTHLIKTRGQQVTLRCSPKSGHDTVSWYQQALGQGPQFIFQYYEEEERQRGNFPDRFSGHQFPNYSSELNVNALLLGDSALYLCASSLAGGYQETQYFGPGTRLLVL.

The chain links TRBV6-6 to TRBJ2-7; D is possibly TRBD1 (6 bases). Trimming pared 8 bases from V and 6 bases from J, leaving 11 bases between. This CDR3 is built from 11 residues. Germline CDR1 and CDR2: MNHNY and SVGAGI (reference sequence). CDR3 amino acids: CASYVGGEQYF. The CDR3 DNA is TGTGCCAGCTATGTAGGGGGCGAGCAGTACTTC.

Here the CDR3 reads CASSGYRQGNTEAFF. The DNA for the CDR3 is TGTGCCAGCAGTGGATATAGACAGGGGAACACTGAAGCTTTCTTT. V is TRBV6-1 and J is TRBJ1-1; TRBD1 matches at 7 bases. The CDR3 consists of 15 residues. V trimming: 4 bases; J trimming: 1 base; junction bases outside the gene matches: 6. CDR1 and CDR2 from the germline V gene are MNHNS and SASEGT.

The chain employs TRBV5-1 and TRBJ1-1, with 8 bases aligning to TRBD1. Germline values: CDR1 SGHRS, CDR2 YFSETQ. This CDR3 is 14 amino acids long. The trim removed 5 bases at V and 1 base at J, leaving 4 bases unmatched. The CDR3 sequence: CASRYGQGNTEAFF. CDR3 nucleotides: TGCGCCAGCAGATACGGACAGGGGAACACTGAAGCTTTCTTT.

This clonotype appeared a few times. The chain combines TRBV7-6 with TRBJ2-5, with a possible D match to TRBD1 (6 bases). Germline values: CDR1 SGHVS, CDR2 FNYEAQ. The V end was cut by 6 bases, the J end by 5 bases, with 7 bases between. The CDR3 sequence is 11 residues long. DNA for the CDR3: TGTGCCAGCAGACAGGGTGAGACCCAGTACTTC. It encodes CASRQGETQYF.

The table lists this clonotype with a few counts. The chain joins TRBV20-1 to TRBJ2-7; 11 positions agree with TRBD2. The germline V gene has CDR1 DFQATT and CDR2 SNEGSKA (reference sequence). There are 12 residues in the CDR3. V lost 5 bases to trimming and J lost 6 bases; unmatched junction nucleotides: 3. The chain's CDR3 is CSAVAGGGEQYF. The CDR3 nucleotides read TGCAGTGCTGTAGCGGGGGGGGGCGAGCAGTACTTC.

The genes are TRBV7-3 and TRBJ2-2; D is possibly TRBD1 or TRBD2 (5 bases each). This CDR3 has 16 residues. Germline CDR1 is SGHTA and CDR2 is FQGTGA. Trimming took off 4 bases at V and 0 bases at J, with 12 bases between the two ends. The CDR3 reads CASSWDRASNTGELFF. Written as DNA, the CDR3 is TGTGCCAGCAGCTGGGACCGAGCTTCGAACACCGGGGAGCTGTTTTTT.

V gene TRBV6-1 combines with J gene TRBJ1-3; 9 positions agree with TRBD1. Germline assignment: CDR1 MNHNS and CDR2 SASEGT. Trimming cost V 9 bases and J 0 bases; bases outside gene matches: 24. This CDR3 has 21 residues. The CDR3 bases are TGTGCCAGTGTTCAAAACTCCGGGACAGGGACATTGATAACCTCTGGAAACACCATATATTTT. It translates to CASVQNSGTGTLITSGNTIYF.

The rearrangement joins TRBV20-1 to TRBJ2-5; D remains ambiguous. This CDR3 contains 12 residues. Trimming took off 6 bases at V and 5 bases at J, with 13 bases between the two ends. Germline CDR1 is DFQATT and CDR2 is SNEGSKA (reference sequence). CDR3 nucleotide sequence: TGCAGTGCACCCCAGCTTGCGGAGACCCAGTACTTC. It specifies CSAPQLAETQYF.

The table lists this clonotype with a few counts. V and J are TRBV6-2 or TRBV6-3 and TRBJ1-1; D is uncertain. CDR1 is MNHEY, CDR2 SVGEGT, per germline. The CDR3 length is 13 residues. Trimming pared 5 bases from V and 7 bases from J, leaving 14 bases between. CDR3 region: CASSPTFKGEAFF. Here the CDR3 DNA reads TGTGCCAGCAGTCCCACCTTTAAAGGTGAAGCTTTCTTT.

This clonotype was observed a few times. V gene TRBV18 combines with J gene TRBJ2-3, with 12 positions matching TRBD2. The CDR3 length is 16 residues. V trimming: 4 bases; J trimming: 1 base; junction bases outside the gene matches: 3. CDR1 is KGHSH and CDR2 is LQKENI in the germline V gene. CDR3 in DNA: TGTGCCAGCTCACGCTGGACTAGCGGGGGCACAGATACGCAGTATTTT. It codes for CASSRWTSGGTDTQYF.

This clonotype was picked up a small number of times. The chain joins TRBV7-9 to TRBJ2-3; no clear D. The V end was cut by 10 bases, the J end by 6 bases, with 11 bases between. The CDR3 runs to 11 residues. Germline V gives CDR1 SEHNR, CDR2 FQNEAQ (reference sequence). The CDR3: CAISRTDTQYF. The CDR3 DNA follows: TGTGCCATCTCGAGGACGGATACGCAGTATTTT.

CDR3 region: CSARREGSQPQHF. CDR3 nucleotide sequence: TGCAGTGCCCGAAGGGAGGGCAGTCAGCCCCAGCATTTT. The J gene is TRBJ1-5, the V gene TRBV20-1; no firm D call. Germline V lookup: CDR1 DFQATT, CDR2 SNEGSKA (reference sequence). V dropped 6 bases and J dropped 6 bases, with 15 bases sitting between them. This CDR3 is 13 amino acids long.